Included here is one TCR beta chain sequence, with context. Antigen: not known. This specimen belongs to a study of T cell responses to AZD1222 COVID-19 vaccine. Clones were read by immunoSEQ multiplex PCR, and TCRdb kept only the in-frame ones, dropping some. The sample has 98,000 or so clones, over 85% seen once. The V end was cut by 0 bases, the J end by 9 bases, with 19 bases between. The CDR3 contains 16 residues. Per the germline V gene, CDR1 is SGHDT and CDR2 is YYEEEE. Regarding the study as a whole: Most donors were white British and more were female, and clonal diversity was possibly underestimated. Once two AZD1222 doses were given, Spike-specific TCR breadth and depth went up. Baseline testing showed seropositivity in only 6 or 7 AZD1222 recipients. In the spike-specific TCR repertoire, nearly half reportedly target unmutated variant regions.

The chain links TRBV5-6 to TRBJ1-5, with D uncertain. This receptor was identified in an adult in good health. The source material was peripheral blood, sampled on day 0 of AZD1222 vaccination. As DNA, the CDR3 is TGTGCCAGCAGCTTGGCCGTTAGGGCTAGGGATGGGCCCCAGCATTTT. It translates to CASSLAVRARDGPQHF.